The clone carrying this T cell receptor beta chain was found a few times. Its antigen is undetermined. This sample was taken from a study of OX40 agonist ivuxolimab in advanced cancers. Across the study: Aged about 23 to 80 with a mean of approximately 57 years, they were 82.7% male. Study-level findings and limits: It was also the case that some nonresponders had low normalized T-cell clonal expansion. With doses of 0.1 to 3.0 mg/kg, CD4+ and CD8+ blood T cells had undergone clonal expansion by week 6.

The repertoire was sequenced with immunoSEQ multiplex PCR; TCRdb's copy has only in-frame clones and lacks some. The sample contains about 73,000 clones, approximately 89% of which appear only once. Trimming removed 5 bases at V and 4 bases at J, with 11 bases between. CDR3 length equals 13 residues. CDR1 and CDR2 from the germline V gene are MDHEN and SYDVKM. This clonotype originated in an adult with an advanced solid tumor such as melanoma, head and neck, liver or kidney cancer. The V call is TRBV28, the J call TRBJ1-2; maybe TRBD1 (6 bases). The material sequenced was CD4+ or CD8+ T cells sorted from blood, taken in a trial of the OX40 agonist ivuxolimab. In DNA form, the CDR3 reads TGTGCCAGCAGTGGCGGACAGCTCTATGGCTACACCTTC. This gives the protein CASSGGQLYGYTF.